This entry describes one T cell receptor (beta chain). Its specificity is not known. The sample originates from a study of T cell responses to AZD1222 COVID-19 vaccine. The method was immunoSEQ multiplex PCR; TCRdb's version includes in-frame clones alone and lacks a portion of them. The profile shows some 140,000 clones, more than 85% of them singletons. Study-wide findings and caveats: Spike-wide coverage was observed for vaccine-associated CD4 TCRs, with dominant responses at 160-218 and 743-854.

The receptor was isolated from an adult in good health. The sequenced sample was peripheral blood, obtained on day 0 of AZD1222 vaccination.

CDR3: CASSYGMKRENADTQYF. CDR3 in DNA: TGTGCCAGCAGTTACGGAATGAAGCGGGAGAACGCAGATACGCAGTATTTT. The chain has TRBV6-2 or TRBV6-3 and TRBJ2-3; 8 bases are a match to TRBD2. The CDR3 covers 17 residues. The J segment lost 4 bases and the V segment lost 2 bases, leaving 11 bases of the junction unmatched. From germline, CDR1 is MNHEY and CDR2 SVGEGT.